This T cell receptor (beta chain) was sequenced in a study of T cells in Graves' hyperthyroidism and ophthalmopathy. Stable hyperthyroidism: no ophthalmopathy progression over 18 months of follow-up. Exclusions: uncontrolled infection, other autoimmune disease, pregnancy, lactation. Amplification of TCR beta CDR3 regions was performed using RNA transcripts as template. First-round RT-PCR of the TCR CDR3 relied on the HTBI primer set. A single record per CDR3 protein comes from TCRdb applying MiXCR to the multiplex PCR reads. The table lists about 210,000 distinct CDR3 sequences, approximately 17% of them singletons. This CDR3 comprises 12 residues. Germline loops: CDR1 MDHEN, CDR2 SYDVKM. The trim removed 9 bases at V and 7 bases at J, leaving 6 bases unmatched. Findings and caveats of the study: Most expanded thyroid clonotypes above 0.001 also appeared in blood.

This clonotype was counted many times. Its antigen is currently unknown. The receptor comes from a middle-aged man with Graves' hyperthyroidism. Sequenced input: blood. This chain connects TRBV28 to TRBJ1-2; 9 bases are a match to TRBD1. The CDR3 DNA is TGTGCCAGTGCACAGGGGGCTGGTGGCTACACCTTC. Amino acids: CASAQGAGGYTF.